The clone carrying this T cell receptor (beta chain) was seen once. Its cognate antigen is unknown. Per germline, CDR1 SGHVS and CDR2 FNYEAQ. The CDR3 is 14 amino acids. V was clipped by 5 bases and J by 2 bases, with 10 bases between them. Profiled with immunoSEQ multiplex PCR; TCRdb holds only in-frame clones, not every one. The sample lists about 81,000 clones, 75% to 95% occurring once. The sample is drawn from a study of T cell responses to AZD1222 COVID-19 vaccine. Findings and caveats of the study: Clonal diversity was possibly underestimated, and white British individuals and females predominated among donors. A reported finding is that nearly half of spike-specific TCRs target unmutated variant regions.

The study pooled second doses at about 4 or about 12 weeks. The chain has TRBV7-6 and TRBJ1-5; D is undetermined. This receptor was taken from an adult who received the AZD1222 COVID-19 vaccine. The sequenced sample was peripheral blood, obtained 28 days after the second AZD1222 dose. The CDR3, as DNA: TGTGCCAGCAGCCCCACGCAGGGCAATCAGCCCCAGCATTTT. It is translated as CASSPTQGNQPQHF.